This TCR beta chain was identified during a study of T cell repertoires in cytomegalovirus infection. Across the study: CMV infection and matching HLA type were both indicated by public TCR beta signatures.

Overall study results and limits: HLA-C-restricted, CMV-specific TCR beta clonotypes were dominant ex vivo. The cumulative frequency of public TCR beta families distinguished individuals who carried CMV together with the relevant HLA.

TCRdb used MiXCR to reprocess the reads, holding one entry per CDR3 protein. The sample yields roughly 320,000 distinct CDR3 sequences, around 9.5% seen once. This clonotype has a count of ten or more. What it binds is not known. Trimming removed 7 bases at V and 3 bases at J, with 7 bases between. The CDR3 runs to 11 residues. Germline V lookup: CDR1 SNHLY, CDR2 FYNNEI. The sequenced sample consisted of PBMCs. The source is a human donor in good health (CMV status not recorded). Some clones in this sample may be carry-over from other donors' samples. The chain couples TRBV2 to TRBJ2-7; D is unresolved. The CDR3 loop is CASNQVYEQYF. The DNA of the CDR3 is TGTGCCAGCAATCAGGTCTACGAGCAGTACTTC. Variable domain in full (rest from reference TRBV2 and TRBJ2-7): EPEVTQTPSHQVTQMGQEVILRCVPISNHLYFYWYRQILGQKVEFLVSFYNNEISEKSEIFDDQFSVERPDGSNFTLKIRSTKLEDSAMYFCASNQVYEQYFGPGTRLTVT.